The next 2 T cell receptor beta chains were all read from a single sample in a study of T cells after yellow fever vaccination. Each CDR3 protein is one row after TCRdb ran MiXCR on the 5' RACE reads. The top ten clones hold 3.3% of a sample with more than 300,000 distinct CDR3 sequences, around 11% of them seen once. The input for sequencing was CD4+ T cells sorted from PBMCs, taken 45 days after the yellow fever booster vaccination. The receptors shown here come from a young man who received the YFV17D yellow fever vaccine.

This sequence joins TRBV6-5 and TRBJ2-2; 7 positions agree with TRBD1. Trimming removed 1 base from V and 6 bases from J; junction bases left unmatched: 8. The germline V gene has CDR1 MNHEY and CDR2 SVGAGI. This CDR3 is built from 16 residues. The CDR3 bases are TGTGCCAGCAGTTACTTAAGAAAGGGGGCAGCCGGGGAGCTGTTTTTT. Its protein is CASSYLRKGAAGELFF.

This clonotype has just a few counts. The V gene is TRBV5-5, the J gene TRBJ2-3; 8 bases fit TRBD1. Germline values: CDR1 SGHKS, CDR2 YYEKEE (reference sequence). The trim removed 1 base at V and 4 bases at J, leaving 2 bases unmatched. The CDR3 runs 14 residues. CDR3 sequence reads: CASSLLQGADTQYF. CDR3 sequence (DNA): TGTGCCAGCAGCTTGTTACAGGGGGCAGATACGCAGTATTTT.